These 16 T cell receptor beta chains were all obtained from the same sample, sequenced in a study of vaccination effects on CD4 cells after COVID-19 (dated 2022 in TCRdb). These receptors have no identified antigens. The library was produced with the immunoSEQ multiplex PCR assay. TCRdb carries this immuneACCESS record with in-frame sequences only. Its versions omit some clonotypes, under half of them owing to an unresolved V gene in the studies checked, with the rest unexplained. The sample table contains 55,000 to 75,000 clones; only one count was recorded for approximately 79% of them. Roughly 4% of the sample is held by the ten biggest clonotypes. In the ViraFEST assay, PBMC were stimulated with viral peptide pools, and TCR sequencing was then used to find antigen-specific CD4+ T cell clonotypes based on their expansion. After 10 days of culture, CD4+ T cells were isolated with the EasySep CD4+ T cell isolation kit. Negative nucleocapsid antibody results before and after vaccination confirmed that the healthy vaccine recipients had no prior SARS-CoV-2 infection.

The sample consisted of CD4+ T cells from PBMCs cultured with HCoV-OC43 spike peptides, taken before COVID-19 vaccination. What the cell subset or site label conveys for this sample: HCoV-OC43 spike overlapping peptide pool stimulation. Receptor source: a human donor who received a COVID-19 vaccine.

This clone has a handful of counts. The chain uses TRBV5-1 and TRBJ1-1, with TRBD1 identical over 8 bases. Germline V gives CDR1 SGHRS, CDR2 YFSETQ. The CDR3 has 15 residues. J lost 1 base, V lost 4 bases, and 6 bases had no gene match. The CDR3 spells CASSGGQDANTEAFF. As DNA, the CDR3 is TGCGCCAGCAGCGGGGGACAGGACGCGAACACTGAAGCTTTCTTT.

In this sample, this clone turned up a few times. The rearrangement uses TRBV5-1 and TRBJ1-1; D might be TRBD1 (6 bases). Trimming cost V 0 bases and J 1 base, with 13 bases left between them. The CDR3 is made up of 16 amino acids. Germline CDR1 SGHRS, CDR2 YFSETQ. In DNA, the CDR3 is TGCGCCAGCAGCTTGGGGAGCGGGGGGGCGAACACTGAAGCTTTCTTT. Encoded protein: CASSLGSGGANTEAFF. Combining the CDR3 with reference TRBV5-1 and TRBJ1-1 gives the whole variable domain KAGVTQTPRYLIKTRGQQVTLSCSPISGHRSVSWYQQTPGQGLQFLFEYFSETQRNKGNFPGRFSGRQFSNSRSEMNVSTLELGDSALYLCASSLGSGGANTEAFFGQGTRLTVV.

The chain's CDR3 is CASSLEPRGGSEAFF. The CDR3 region has the DNA TGTGCCAGCAGCTTAGAGCCCCGGGGGGGGTCTGAAGCTTTCTTT. V gene TRBV11-2 combines with J gene TRBJ1-1; D possibly corresponds to TRBD1 (5 bases). CDR1 and CDR2 from the germline V gene are SGHAT and FQNNGV. V lost 0 bases to trimming and J lost 6 bases, with 14 bases between them. The CDR3 is 15 residues long.

The chain uses TRBV3-1 (or the pseudogene TRBV3-2) and TRBJ2-7, with a weak D call TRBD1 (5 bases). The CDR3 is made up of 13 amino acids. Germline CDR1 LGHDT, CDR2 YNNKEL (reference sequence). Trimming stripped 3 bases from V and 6 bases from J, with 12 bases between. In DNA, the CDR3 is TGTGCCAGCAGCCAGGGCAGGGTCGGCGAGCAGTACGTC. This codes for CASSQGRVGEQYV.

V and J are TRBV5-1 and TRBJ1-6; D uncertain. Germline V CDR1 and CDR2: SGHRS, YFSETQ. The CDR3 is made up of 13 amino acids. V dropped 0 bases and J dropped 9 bases, with 7 bases sitting between them. CDR3 DNA sequence: TGCGCCAGCAGCTTGGACAGTGGTTCACCCCTCCACTTT. Residues: CASSLDSGSPLHF.

The chain joins TRBV7-9 to TRBJ1-2; D unclear. Trimming removed 7 bases at V and 1 base at J, with 19 bases between. The CDR3 loop spans 16 amino acids. Germline CDR1 reads SEHNR; CDR2 reads FQNEAQ (reference sequence). This chain's CDR3 is CASNEIRRSFNYGYTF. CDR3 in DNA: TGTGCCAGCAACGAAATCAGAAGATCCTTTAACTATGGCTACACCTTC. The full variable domain, rest sourced from reference TRBV7-9 and TRBJ1-2, is DTGVSQNPRHKITKRGQNVTFRCDPISEHNRLYWYRQTLGQGPEFLTYFQNEAQLEKSRLLSDRFSAERPKGSFSTLEIQRTEQGDSAMYLCASNEIRRSFNYGYTFGSGTRLTVV.

The chain combines TRBV7-8 with TRBJ1-4; unclear D gene. The V gene lost 5 bases and the J gene lost 7 bases, with 17 bases spanning the gap. CDR3 length equals 15 residues. The germline V gene encodes CDR1 SGHVS and CDR2 FQNEAQ. CDR3 region: CASSRQGGISEKLFF. For the CDR3, the DNA is TGTGCCAGCAGCCGTCAAGGTGGGATTTCTGAAAAACTGTTTTTT.

This clone was picked up a small number of times. The J gene is TRBJ2-7, the V gene TRBV11-2; tentative D call: TRBD1 (5 bases). In germline, CDR1 is SGHAT, CDR2 FQNNGV. The germline V and J ends were trimmed by 6 bases and 5 bases, with 11 bases remaining between them. The CDR3 is 12 residues long. Here the CDR3 DNA reads TGTGCCAGCAGTCCTCAGGGTAACGAGCAGTACGTC. It encodes CASSPQGNEQYV.

CDR3 nucleotides: TGTGCCAGCAGCCCATACCCGGGACACTTCAATCAGCCCCAGCATTTT. It yields the protein CASSPYPGHFNQPQHF. This chain connects TRBV7-2 to TRBJ1-5; D might be TRBD1 (6 bases). Germline CDR1 and CDR2: SGHTA and FQGNSA. The CDR3 extends over 16 amino acids. V lost 5 bases and J 3 bases, leaving 17 bases between the germline ends. Full variable domain (outside the CDR3, taken from reference TRBV7-2 and TRBJ1-5): GAGVSQSPSNKVTEKGKDVELRCDPISGHTALYWYRQSLGQGLEFLIYFQGNSAPDKSGLPSDRFSAERTGGSVSTLTIQRTQQEDSAVYLCASSPYPGHFNQPQHFGDGTRLSIL.

The chain employs TRBV11-3 and TRBJ2-5, with D maybe TRBD1 (6 bases). With 5 bases removed from V and 7 bases from J, the gap between germline ends came to 17 bases. There are 14 residues in the CDR3. Germline CDR1 is SGHNT and CDR2 is YENEEA. The CDR3 spells CASSHRDKTGTQYF. The CDR3 region has the DNA TGTGCCAGCAGCCATAGGGACAAAACGGGGACCCAGTACTTC.

The count of this clone is one. The chain is built from TRBV23-1 and TRBJ2-4; 8 bases are shared with TRBD2. TRBV23-1 is an ORF for which the function is uncertain. Germline trimming cut 8 bases from V and 4 bases from J; bases unmatched to any gene: 10. This CDR3 comprises 15 residues. CDR3 coding DNA: TGCGCCAGCTCCCGCGGGGGGCCGGAGAAAAACATTCAGTACTTC. Protein sequence: CASSRGGPEKNIQYF.

The chain couples TRBV21-1 to TRBJ2-2; the table's D call, TRBD2, was not checked against the DNA. TRBV21-1 constitutes a pseudogene. CDR3 length: 15 amino acids. The CDR3: CASSKGGVLTGELFF. In DNA, the CDR3 is TGTGCCAGCAGCAAAGGGGGGGTTCTCACCGGGGAGCTGTTTTTT.

The chain links TRBV18 to TRBJ2-6, with D possibly TRBD1 on 6 matching bases. The germline V gene encodes CDR1 KGHSH and CDR2 LQKENI. The CDR3 spans 16 residues. V was pared by 1 base and J by 2 bases, with 9 bases between. The CDR3 DNA reads as TGTGCCAGCTCACCACTAGGGGGTACTGGGGCCAACGTCCTGACTTTC. This gives the protein CASSPLGGTGANVLTF.

The rearrangement joins TRBV6-1 to TRBJ2-7; 7 bases line up with TRBD1. Germline V lookup: CDR1 MNHNS, CDR2 SASEGT. The V and J ends lost 0 bases and 3 bases, in that order; junction bases with no gene match: 5. This CDR3 is built from 15 residues. The CDR3 DNA reads TGTGCCAGCAGTGAAGCGGGACAGCCCCACTACGAGCAGTACGTC. Residues: CASSEAGQPHYEQYV.

The V call is TRBV10-3, the J call TRBJ1-2, with TRBD1 identical over 7 bases. The CDR3 has 14 amino acids. Germline V lookup: CDR1 ENHRY, CDR2 SYGVKD. V lost 6 bases and J lost 3; bases outside the gene matches: 7. In DNA form, the CDR3 reads TGTGCCATCAGCACAGGGGATGTGTACTATGGCTACACCTTC. Its translation is CAISTGDVYYGYTF.

V and J are TRBV19 and TRBJ2-1, with a tentative D call TRBD2 (5 bases). Germline-derived CDR1 and CDR2 are LNHDA and SQIVND (reference sequence). V shed 2 bases and J shed 0 bases, with 11 bases lying between them. The CDR3 consists of 16 residues. CDR3: CASSILVGSSYNEQFF. The CDR3 DNA is TGTGCCAGTAGTATATTGGTGGGGAGCTCCTACAATGAGCAGTTCTTC.